Listed below are T cell receptor beta chains from one sample, sequenced in a study of PD-L1 blockade in urothelial cancer. Clones were sequenced by immunoSEQ multiplex PCR, and TCRdb holds only the in-frame ones, with some missing. The data hold around 30,000 clones, with 80% to 85% observed a single time. The specimen was PBMCs, collected around atezolizumab (anti-PD-L1) treatment. These receptors all stem from a man in his 70s with urothelial cancer. Each CDR3 is given with its conserved first and last residue. A D gene is named only where the DNA matches it firmly. The size entry is marked missing in some rows and otherwise reads once, few, many or a size class.

V gene: TRBV5-8; clone size: .; J gene: TRBJ2-3; D gene: TRBD2; CDR3 DNA: TGTGCCAACTCCCCGGGACTAGTCTCTAGCACAGATACGCAGTATTTT; CDR3 protein: CANSPGLVSSTDTQYF
V gene: TRBV19; clone size: .; J gene: TRBJ2-2; D gene: TRBD1; CDR3 DNA: TGTGCCAGTAGGCGGACAGGTCTGGGCGGGGAGCTGTTTTTT; CDR3 protein: CASRRTGLGGELFF
V gene: TRBV27; clone size: .; J gene: TRBJ2-5; D gene: .; CDR3 DNA: TGTGCCAGCAGTTTATCGTCCAACCAAGAGACCCAGTACTTC; CDR3 protein: CASSLSSNQETQYF
V gene: TRBV7-3; clone size: .; J gene: TRBJ2-1; D gene: TRBD2; CDR3 DNA: TGTGCCAGCAGCCATAGCGGGGGGGCCATCAATGAGCAGTTCTTC; CDR3 protein: CASSHSGGAINEQFF
V gene: TRBV28; clone size: once; J gene: TRBJ1-2; D gene: TRBD1; CDR3 DNA: TGTGCCAGCAGAGACCCCACACAGGGGGCGGATGGCTACACCTTC; CDR3 protein: CASRDPTQGADGYTF
V gene: TRBV15; clone size: .; J gene: TRBJ2-4; D gene: TRBD1; CDR3 DNA: TGTGCCACCTCGACAGGGGGCCGAGACATTCAGTACTTC; CDR3 protein: CATSTGGRDIQYF
V gene: TRBV9; clone size: .; J gene: TRBJ1-1; D gene: .; CDR3 DNA: TGTGCCAGCAGCGTAAGACAGGAGAACACTGAAGCTTTCTTT; CDR3 protein: CASSVRQENTEAFF
V gene: TRBV2; clone size: .; J gene: TRBJ2-1; D gene: .; CDR3 DNA: TGTGCCAGCAGTGAAAGGGGACTTGCCTCGGGGAATGAGCAGTTCTTC; CDR3 protein: CASSERGLASGNEQFF
V gene: TRBV5-6; clone size: .; J gene: TRBJ1-2; D gene: .; CDR3 DNA: TGTGCCAGCACGGCTGGAGACTATGGCTACACCTTC; CDR3 protein: CASTAGDYGYTF
V gene: TRBV7-8; clone size: .; J gene: TRBJ2-1; D gene: .; CDR3 DNA: TGTGCCAGCAGCTTAGCGAGCGGCACAGAGCAGTTCTTC; CDR3 protein: CASSLASGTEQFF
V gene: TRBV2; clone size: .; J gene: TRBJ2-7; D gene: TRBD2; CDR3 DNA: TGTGCCAGCAGCCGGACTAGCGGGTCTGGCGAGCAGTACTTC; CDR3 protein: CASSRTSGSGEQYF
V gene: TRBV7-2; clone size: .; J gene: TRBJ1-1; D gene: .; CDR3 DNA: TGTGCCAGCAGGTGGACAGCGAACACTGAAGCTTTCTTT; CDR3 protein: CASRWTANTEAFF
V gene: TRBV7-2; clone size: .; J gene: TRBJ2-1; D gene: .; CDR3 DNA: TGTGCCAGCAGCTTAGCGAGTTTGAACAATGAGCAGTTCTTC; CDR3 protein: CASSLASLNNEQFF
V gene: TRBV7-2; clone size: .; J gene: TRBJ1-1; D gene: .; CDR3 DNA: TGTGCCAGCAGCTTAGATGGGGGCCTGGTGAACACTGAAGCTTTCTTT; CDR3 protein: CASSLDGGLVNTEAFF
V gene: TRBV4-1; clone size: .; J gene: TRBJ2-7; D gene: TRBD1; CDR3 DNA: TGCGCCAGCAGCCTTCGGACAGGGCGTGACTACGAGCAGTACTTC; CDR3 protein: CASSLRTGRDYEQYF
V gene: TRBV5-4; clone size: .; J gene: TRBJ2-7; D gene: TRBD1; CDR3 DNA: TGTGCCAGCAGCTTGCAGGGGGCGAGCTCCTACGAGCAGTACTTC; CDR3 protein: CASSLQGASSYEQYF
V gene: TRBV5-6; clone size: .; J gene: TRBJ2-7; D gene: TRBD1; CDR3 DNA: TGTGCCAGCAGCGCGGACAGGGGGGGCGAGCAGTACTTC; CDR3 protein: CASSADRGGEQYF
V gene: TRBV28; clone size: .; J gene: TRBJ2-2; D gene: TRBD2; CDR3 DNA: TGTGCCAGCAGACCCGGGACTAGCGGGAAGGGCGGGGAGCTGTTTTTT; CDR3 protein: CASRPGTSGKGGELFF
V gene: TRBV5-5; clone size: .; J gene: TRBJ1-5; D gene: .; CDR3 DNA: TGTGCCAGCAGCTTGGGCTGGCTCAATCAGCCCCAGCATTTT; CDR3 protein: CASSLGWLNQPQHF
V gene: TRBV5-4; clone size: .; J gene: TRBJ2-1; D gene: TRBD2; CDR3 DNA: TGTGCCAGCACGTCGGGAGGGCCTTTCAATGAGCAGTTCTTC; CDR3 protein: CASTSGGPFNEQFF